One sample yielded the 7 T cell receptor beta chains listed below, sequenced in a study of T cells after yellow fever vaccination. One entry per CDR3 protein results from TCRdb running MiXCR on the 5' RACE reads. In the table there are a few hundred thousand distinct CDR3 sequences, approximately 4% of which are singletons. Material: PBMCs, obtained 15 days after the yellow fever booster vaccination. Receptors originate from a man between 18 and 35 years old who received the YFV17D yellow fever vaccine.

This clonotype occurred a few times. CDR3: CASTIGRGSSYEQYF. The CDR3 DNA sequence: TGTGCCAGCACCATCGGCCGGGGCTCCTCCTACGAGCAGTACTTC. J is TRBJ2-7 and V is TRBV6-2 or TRBV6-3; D could derive from TRBD1 or TRBD2 (5 bases each). The CDR3 loop spans 15 amino acids. In germline, CDR1 is MNHEY, CDR2 SVGEGT. Between the trimmed V and J ends, which lost 7 bases and 0 bases, there was a span of 16 bases.

The chain links TRBV9 to TRBJ1-6; possibly TRBD1 for D (5 bases). The V end was cut by 0 bases, the J end by 0 bases, with 13 bases between. This CDR3 region has 18 residues. Germline V gene data show CDR1 as SGDLS and CDR2 as YYNGEE. The CDR3 protein is CASSVDEGPSSYNSPLHF. CDR3 bases: TGTGCCAGCAGCGTAGACGAGGGGCCGAGCTCCTATAATTCACCCCTCCACTTT.

This clonotype was counted only a few times. The rearrangement links TRBV9 to TRBJ2-5; possible D gene TRBD2, 7 bases. Per the germline V gene, CDR1 is SGDLS and CDR2 is YYNGEE. The CDR3 length is 16 residues. Trimming stripped 3 bases from V and 5 bases from J, with 20 bases between. For the CDR3, the DNA is TGTGCCAGCAGCGACCAGGGAGGGGGAGGGCAGGAGACCCAGTACTTC. It codes for CASSDQGGGGQETQYF.

A few counts support this clonotype. V gene TRBV20-1 combines with J gene TRBJ2-2; D uncertain. Trimming left V 5 bases short and J 5 bases short, with 6 bases between. CDR1 DFQATT and CDR2 SNEGSKA come from the germline V gene (reference sequence). CDR3 length equals 11 residues. Here the CDR3 reads CSAGRTGELFF. The DNA of the CDR3 is TGCAGTGCTGGTCGGACCGGGGAGCTGTTTTTT.

This clonotype was seen a handful of times. The CDR3 reads CASSSGDTRGTQYF. The CDR3 DNA is TGTGCCAGCAGCTCCGGGGACACTCGAGGTACGCAGTATTTT. This chain connects TRBV7-2 to TRBJ2-3; D possibly corresponds to TRBD1 (6 bases). The CDR3 consists of 14 residues. V was clipped by 4 bases and J by 8 bases, with 16 bases between them. Germline values: CDR1 SGHTA, CDR2 FQGNSA.

This clonotype has ten or more counts. The CDR3 sequence: CASSLSVEQPLPYEQYF. In nucleotides, the CDR3 is TGTGCCAGCAGCTTATCGGTAGAGCAGCCCTTACCCTACGAGCAGTACTTC. V is TRBV7-8 and J is TRBJ2-7, with D hard to call. The CDR3 contains 17 residues. Germline V gene lookup returns CDR1 SGHVS and CDR2 FQNEAQ. With 2 bases removed from V and 2 bases from J, the gap between germline ends came to 19 bases.

The rearrangement links TRBV11-2 to TRBJ2-7, with D possibly TRBD1 on 6 matching bases. This CDR3 has 14 residues. The V end was cut by 3 bases, the J end by 5 bases, with 14 bases between. Per germline, CDR1 SGHAT and CDR2 FQNNGV. The CDR3 DNA is TGTGCCAGCAGCTTTCGAGACAGGATCCACGAGCAGTACTTC. Translation: CASSFRDRIHEQYF.